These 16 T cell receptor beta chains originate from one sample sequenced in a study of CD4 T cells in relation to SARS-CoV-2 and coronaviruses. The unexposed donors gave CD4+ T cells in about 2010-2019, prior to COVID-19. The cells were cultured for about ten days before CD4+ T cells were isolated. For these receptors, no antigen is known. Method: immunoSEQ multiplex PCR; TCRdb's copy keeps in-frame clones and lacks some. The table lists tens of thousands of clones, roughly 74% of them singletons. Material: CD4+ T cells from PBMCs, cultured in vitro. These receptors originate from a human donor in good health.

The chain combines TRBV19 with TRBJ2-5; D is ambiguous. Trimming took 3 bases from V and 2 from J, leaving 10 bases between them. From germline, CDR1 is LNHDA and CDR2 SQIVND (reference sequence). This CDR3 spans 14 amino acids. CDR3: CASSMGGSQETQYF. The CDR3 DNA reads TGTGCCAGTAGTATGGGCGGCAGTCAAGAGACCCAGTACTTC.

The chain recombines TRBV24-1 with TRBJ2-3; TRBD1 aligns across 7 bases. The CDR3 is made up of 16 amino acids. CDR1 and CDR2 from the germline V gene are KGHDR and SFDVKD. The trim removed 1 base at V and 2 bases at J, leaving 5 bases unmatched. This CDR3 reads CATSDFSRGNTDTQYF. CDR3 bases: TGTGCCACCAGTGATTTCAGCAGGGGGAACACAGATACGCAGTATTTT.

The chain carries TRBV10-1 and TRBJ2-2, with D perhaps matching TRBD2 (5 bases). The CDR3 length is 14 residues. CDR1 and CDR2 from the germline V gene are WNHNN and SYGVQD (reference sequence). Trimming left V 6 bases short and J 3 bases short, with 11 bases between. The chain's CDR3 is CASRALVDTGELFF. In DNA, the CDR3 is TGCGCCAGCAGAGCACTAGTCGACACCGGGGAGCTGTTTTTT.

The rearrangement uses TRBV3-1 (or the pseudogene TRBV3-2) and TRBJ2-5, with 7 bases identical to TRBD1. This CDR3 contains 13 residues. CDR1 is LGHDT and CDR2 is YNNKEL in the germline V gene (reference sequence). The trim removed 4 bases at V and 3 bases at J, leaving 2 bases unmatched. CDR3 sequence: CASSPGQEETQYF. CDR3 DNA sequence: TGTGCCAGCAGCCCCGGACAGGAAGAGACCCAGTACTTC.

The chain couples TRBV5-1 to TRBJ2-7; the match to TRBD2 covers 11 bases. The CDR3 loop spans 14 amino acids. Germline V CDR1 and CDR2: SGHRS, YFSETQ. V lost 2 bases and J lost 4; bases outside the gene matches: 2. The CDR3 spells CASSLASGRYEQYF. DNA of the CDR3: TGCGCCAGCAGCTTAGCTAGCGGGAGGTACGAGCAGTACTTC.

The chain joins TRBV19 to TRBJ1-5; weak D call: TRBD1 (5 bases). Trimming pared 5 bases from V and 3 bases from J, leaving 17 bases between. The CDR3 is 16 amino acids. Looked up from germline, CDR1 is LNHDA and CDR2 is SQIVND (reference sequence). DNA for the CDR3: TGTGCCAGTAGTGGGGGGGGGAACGGACTCAATCAGCCCCAGCATTTT. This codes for CASSGGGNGLNQPQHF.

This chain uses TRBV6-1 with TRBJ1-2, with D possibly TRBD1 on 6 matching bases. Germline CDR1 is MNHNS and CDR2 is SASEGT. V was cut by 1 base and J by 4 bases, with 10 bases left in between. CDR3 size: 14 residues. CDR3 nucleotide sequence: TGTGCCAGCAGTGAAGTCAGGGGCTCCTATGGCTACACCTTC. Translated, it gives CASSEVRGSYGYTF.

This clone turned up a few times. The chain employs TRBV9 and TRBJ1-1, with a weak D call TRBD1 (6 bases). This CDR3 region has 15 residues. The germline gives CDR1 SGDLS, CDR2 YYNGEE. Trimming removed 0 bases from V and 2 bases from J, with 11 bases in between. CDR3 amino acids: CASSVVGQANTEAFF. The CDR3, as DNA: TGTGCCAGCAGCGTAGTGGGACAAGCAAACACTGAAGCTTTCTTT.

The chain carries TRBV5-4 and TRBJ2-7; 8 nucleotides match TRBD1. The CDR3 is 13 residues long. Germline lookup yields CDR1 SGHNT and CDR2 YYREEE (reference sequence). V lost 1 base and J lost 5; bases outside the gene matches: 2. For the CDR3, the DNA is TGTGCCAGCAGCTTGCAGGGGGCGGACGAGCAGTACTTC. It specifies CASSLQGADEQYF.

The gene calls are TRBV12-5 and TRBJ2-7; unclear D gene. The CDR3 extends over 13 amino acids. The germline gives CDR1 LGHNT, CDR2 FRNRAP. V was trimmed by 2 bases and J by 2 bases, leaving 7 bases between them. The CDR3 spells CASGLPGTYEQYF. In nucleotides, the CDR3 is TGTGCTAGTGGTTTGCCAGGCACCTACGAGCAGTACTTC.

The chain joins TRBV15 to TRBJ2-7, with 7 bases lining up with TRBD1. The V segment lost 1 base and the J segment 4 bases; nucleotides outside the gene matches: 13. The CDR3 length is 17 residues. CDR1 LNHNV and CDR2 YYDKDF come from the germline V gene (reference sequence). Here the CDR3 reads CATSRGGTASSGYEQYF. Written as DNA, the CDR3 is TGTGCCACCAGCAGAGGAGGGACAGCGTCAAGTGGGTACGAGCAGTACTTC.

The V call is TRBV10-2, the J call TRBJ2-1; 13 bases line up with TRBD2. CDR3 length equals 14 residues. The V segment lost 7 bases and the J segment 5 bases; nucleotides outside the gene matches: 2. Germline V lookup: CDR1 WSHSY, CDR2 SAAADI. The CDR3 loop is CASTGLAGDNEQFF. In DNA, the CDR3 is TGCGCCAGCACTGGACTAGCGGGAGACAATGAGCAGTTCTTC.

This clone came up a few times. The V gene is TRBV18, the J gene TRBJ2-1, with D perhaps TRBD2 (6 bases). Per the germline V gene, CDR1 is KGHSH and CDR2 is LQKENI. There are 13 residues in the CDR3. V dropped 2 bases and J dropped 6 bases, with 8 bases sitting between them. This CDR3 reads CASSPGTGNEQFF. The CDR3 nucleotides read TGTGCCAGCTCACCAGGGACTGGCAATGAGCAGTTCTTC. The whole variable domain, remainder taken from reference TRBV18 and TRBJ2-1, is NAGVMQNPRHLVRRRGQEARLRCSPMKGHSHVYWYRQLPEEGLKFMVYLQKENIIDESGMPKERFSAEFPKEGPSILRIQQVVRGDSAAYFCASSPGTGNEQFFGPGTRLTVL.

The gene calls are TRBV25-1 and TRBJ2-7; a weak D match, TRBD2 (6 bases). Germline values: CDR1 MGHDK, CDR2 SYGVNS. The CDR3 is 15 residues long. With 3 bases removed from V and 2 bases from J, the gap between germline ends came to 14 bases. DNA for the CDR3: TGTGCCAGCAGTGATTGGGGACGGACTACCTACGAGCAGTACTTC. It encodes CASSDWGRTTYEQYF.

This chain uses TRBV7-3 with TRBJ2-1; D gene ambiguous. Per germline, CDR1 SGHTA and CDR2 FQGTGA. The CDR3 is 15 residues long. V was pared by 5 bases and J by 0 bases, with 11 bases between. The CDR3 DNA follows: TGTGCCAGCAGCGACCAGCGCAACTCCTACAATGAGCAGTTCTTC. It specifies CASSDQRNSYNEQFF.

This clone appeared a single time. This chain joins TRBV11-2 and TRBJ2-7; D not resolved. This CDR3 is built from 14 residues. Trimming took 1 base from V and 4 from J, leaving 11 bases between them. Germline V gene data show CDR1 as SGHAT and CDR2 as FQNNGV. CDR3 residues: CASSLAPSSYEQYF. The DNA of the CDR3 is TGTGCCAGCAGCTTAGCCCCCAGCTCATACGAGCAGTACTTC.